This TCR beta chain was recovered during a study of blood T cell repertoires in COVID-19. Study summary: From the United States, Italy and Spain came samples of acute and convalescent COVID-19. Nucleic acid was either cDNA or gDNA, and it came from T cells, B-cell-depleted T cells, or PBMCs.

The authors' processing: By means of reference gene primer amplification, nucleated cell counts were estimated. Clones were read by immunoSEQ multiplex PCR, and TCRdb kept only the in-frame ones, dropping some. Clone size and V and J calls were adopted from that table, with D and trimming inferred from the DNA. The sample contains fewer than 200,000 clones, 84% of which appear only once. Trimming cost V 1 base and J 1 base, with 5 bases left between them. The CDR3 is made up of 13 amino acids. The TCR sequence derives from a human donor in a cohort sampled during active COVID-19. The sequencing sample was made of peripheral blood. This rearrangement joins TRBV12-3 or TRBV12-4 to TRBJ2-7; possible D gene TRBD2, 5 bases. The CDR3 loop is CASSLGESYEQYF. Written as DNA, the CDR3 is TGTGCCAGCAGTTTAGGGGAGTCCTACGAGCAGTACTTC.